One and the same sample provided the 19 T cell receptor beta chains below, sequenced in a study of cytomegalovirus exposure and HLA in healthy donors. Both 60 Vbeta primers and 13 Jbeta primers went into the PCR. Sequencing used immunoSEQ multiplex PCR; TCRdb keeps in-frame clones, though not all of them. The table has 100,000 to 150,000 clones, about 78% seen once. Sequencing was done on a sample of PBMCs. Source of these receptors: a female donor in good health and CMV-seronegative.

This clone was counted between two and nine times. The chain recombines TRBV29-1 with TRBJ2-2; TRBD2 aligns across 8 bases. Germline CDR1 is SQVTM and CDR2 is ANQGSEA. This CDR3 comprises 14 residues. Germline trimming cut 6 bases from V and 6 bases from J; bases unmatched to any gene: 9. In DNA, the CDR3 is TGCAGCGTCGCTGGACTAGCTGGGGCCGGGGAGCTGTTTTTT. Protein sequence: CSVAGLAGAGELFF.

V gene TRBV7-9 combines with J gene TRBJ2-7; 7 positions agree with TRBD1. The CDR3 is 16 residues long. With 5 bases clipped from V and 3 bases from J, the junction kept 13 bases outside the gene matches. Germline V gene sequence: CDR1 SEHNR, CDR2 FQNEAQ (reference sequence). The CDR3 coding sequence is TGTGCCAGCAGCGGCGTTTCCGGGACAGCTTTCTACGAGCAGTACTTC. Amino acid sequence: CASSGVSGTAFYEQYF.

The V and J genes are TRBV7-9 and TRBJ2-3, with TRBD2 matching 8 bases. With 0 bases clipped from V and 2 bases from J, the junction kept 4 bases outside the gene matches. The CDR3 is 16 amino acids. Germline V CDR1 and CDR2: SEHNR, FQNEAQ (reference sequence). For the CDR3, the DNA is TGTGCCAGCAGCTTAGCGATAGCGGGGACCACAGATACGCAGTATTTT. Protein: CASSLAIAGTTDTQYF.

V is TRBV5-8 and J is TRBJ2-7, with 7 bases lining up with TRBD2. Germline V gene sequence: CDR1 SGHTS, CDR2 YDEGEE. The CDR3 runs to 13 residues. V lost 5 bases and J lost 2; bases outside the gene matches: 4. CDR3 sequence (DNA): TGTGCCAGCAGTTTTAGCGGGCCCTACGAGCAGTACTTC. This encodes CASSFSGPYEQYF.

The CDR3 reads CASSKEQGGANNEQFF. The CDR3 nucleotides read TGTGCCAGCAGCAAAGAGCAGGGCGGAGCGAACAATGAGCAGTTCTTC. This chain joins TRBV21-1 and TRBJ2-1; the table's D call, TRBD1, was not checked against the DNA. TRBV21-1 is classified as a pseudogene. CDR3 length: 16 amino acids.

Only a few counts were recorded for this clone. The genes are TRBV4-1 and TRBJ2-1; 8 bases agree with TRBD2. Trimming cost V 4 bases and J 4 bases; bases outside gene matches: 15. The germline gives CDR1 MGHRA, CDR2 YSYEKL. This CDR3 spans 18 amino acids. CDR3 loop: CASSRPPTSAGAYNEQFF. Here the CDR3 DNA reads TGCGCCAGCAGCCGACCTCCCACATCAGCGGGGGCATACAATGAGCAGTTCTTC.

This chain links TRBV2 with TRBJ2-7; a possible D gene is TRBD1 (6 bases). This CDR3 has 14 residues. CDR1 is SNHLY and CDR2 is FYNNEI in the germline V gene. The V end lost 5 bases, the J end lost 2 bases, and 13 bases lay between the germline ends. This chain's CDR3 is CASSPNGQPYEQYF. The CDR3 bases are TGTGCCAGCAGTCCAAATGGACAGCCCTACGAGCAGTACTTC.

V and J are TRBV15 and TRBJ2-1, with a possible D match to TRBD2 (5 bases). This CDR3 region has 18 residues. Germline V CDR1 and CDR2: LNHNV, YYDKDF (reference sequence). The ends were cut back, 0 bases at V and 0 bases at J, with 15 bases in the middle. DNA for the CDR3: TGTGCCACCAGCAGAGATCGGAGTGGGAGAAGCTCCTACAATGAGCAGTTCTTC. Translation gives CATSRDRSGRSSYNEQFF.

This chain connects TRBV19 to TRBJ2-5, with D uncertain. V lost 3 bases and J 3 bases, leaving 8 bases between the germline ends. CDR1 LNHDA and CDR2 SQIVND come from the germline V gene (reference sequence). The length of the CDR3 is 13 residues. The CDR3 nucleotides are TGTGCCAGTAGTATCCAGCGAAAAGAGACCCAGTACTTC. Translating it yields CASSIQRKETQYF.

The chain joins TRBV6-1 to TRBJ2-1; 13 nucleotides align to TRBD2. Germline CDR1 MNHNS, CDR2 SASEGT. The length of the CDR3 is 15 residues. Trimming at V came to 10 bases and at J to 4 bases, leaving 7 bases not matched to a gene. DNA of the CDR3: TGTGCCACCGGACTAGCGGGAGTATTGTACAATGAGCAGTTCTTC. Its translation: CATGLAGVLYNEQFF.

In this sample, this clone turned up once. The CDR3 is CASSLNSRETQYF. DNA for the CDR3: TGTGCCAGCAGCTTAAACAGCCGAGAGACCCAGTACTTC. The chain links TRBV7-2 to TRBJ2-5; unclear D gene. The CDR3 covers 13 residues. Germline V gene data show CDR1 as SGHTA and CDR2 as FQGNSA. V was clipped by 2 bases and J by 4 bases, with 8 bases between them.

The genes are TRBV19 and TRBJ2-2; the D gene is possibly TRBD1 (6 bases). Trimming shortened V by 6 bases and J by 3 bases, and 11 bases separated the two germline ends. The CDR3 totals 14 residues. CDR1 and CDR2 (germline): LNHDA, SQIVND (reference sequence). The CDR3 DNA reads as TGTGCCAGTAGATGGGGACAAGACACCGGGGAGCTGTTTTTT. Residues: CASRWGQDTGELFF.

The V call is TRBV28, the J call TRBJ1-4; 9 bases are shared with TRBD1. This CDR3 is 16 amino acids long. Germline V gene lookup returns CDR1 MDHEN and CDR2 SYDVKM. Germline trimming cut 4 bases from V and 6 bases from J; bases unmatched to any gene: 9. The CDR3 coding sequence is TGTGCCAGCAGTTCGACCTCTAGGACAGGGGATGAAAAACTGTTTTTT. Its translation: CASSSTSRTGDEKLFF.

V usage is TRBV28 and J usage is TRBJ1-3; D gene unclear. The CDR3 is made up of 14 amino acids. The germline gives CDR1 MDHEN, CDR2 SYDVKM. Trimming stripped 2 bases from V and 5 bases from J, with 10 bases between. The CDR3 region is CASSLVQSRNTIYF. DNA for the CDR3: TGTGCCAGCAGTTTAGTACAGTCGCGAAACACCATATATTTT.

V usage is TRBV5-1 and J usage is TRBJ1-2; TRBD1 is a possible D gene (6 bases). Germline values: CDR1 SGHRS, CDR2 YFSETQ. This CDR3 has 15 residues. Deletions cut 2 bases from V and 2 bases from J, with 13 bases between. CDR3 loop: CASSLKGENNYGYTF. The CDR3, as DNA: TGCGCCAGCAGCTTAAAGGGGGAGAACAACTATGGCTACACCTTC.

V usage is TRBV5-6 and J usage is TRBJ1-2, with 8 bases lining up with TRBD1. This CDR3 has 14 residues. Germline V gives CDR1 SGHDT, CDR2 YYEEEE. The V and J ends lost 0 bases and 6 bases, in that order; junction bases with no gene match: 4. In nucleotides, the CDR3 is TGTGCCAGCAGCTTGGCAGGGGGCGCGGATGGCTACACCTTC. Protein sequence: CASSLAGGADGYTF. Based on the CDR3 plus reference TRBV5-6 and TRBJ1-2, the full variable domain is DAGVTQSPTHLIKTRGQQVTLRCSPKSGHDTVSWYQQALGQGPQFIFQYYEEEERQRGNFPDRFSGHQFPNYSSELNVNALLLGDSALYLCASSLAGGADGYTFGSGTRLTVV.

Concerning this clone: The same CDR3 can be traced to other DNA sequences in this sample. V is TRBV19 and J is TRBJ2-7, with TRBD2 matching over 14 bases. The CDR3 totals 15 residues. V shed 5 bases, J shed 3 bases, and the junction held 3 bases outside the gene matches. CDR1 LNHDA and CDR2 SQIVND come from the germline V gene (reference sequence). CDR3 sequence: CASSSGTSGSYEQYF. The CDR3 DNA is TGTGCCAGTAGTTCCGGGACTAGCGGGAGCTACGAGCAGTACTTC.

The CDR3 spells CASSLQSLNSPLHF. The CDR3 DNA reads as TGTGCCAGCAGCCTACAGTCTTTAAATTCACCCCTCCACTTT. This chain joins TRBV9 and TRBJ1-6; D unresolved. Germline V gives CDR1 SGDLS, CDR2 YYNGEE. V was pared by 4 bases and J by 7 bases, with 12 bases between. This CDR3 comprises 14 residues.

This chain links TRBV4-2 with TRBJ2-3, with D maybe TRBD2 (6 bases). Germline assignment: CDR1 LGHNA and CDR2 YNFKEQ. The CDR3 spans 16 residues. Trimming took off 1 base at V and 0 bases at J, with 11 bases between the two ends. The CDR3: CASSQGGLASTDTQYF. DNA of the CDR3: TGTGCCAGCAGCCAAGGCGGTCTAGCGAGCACAGATACGCAGTATTTT.